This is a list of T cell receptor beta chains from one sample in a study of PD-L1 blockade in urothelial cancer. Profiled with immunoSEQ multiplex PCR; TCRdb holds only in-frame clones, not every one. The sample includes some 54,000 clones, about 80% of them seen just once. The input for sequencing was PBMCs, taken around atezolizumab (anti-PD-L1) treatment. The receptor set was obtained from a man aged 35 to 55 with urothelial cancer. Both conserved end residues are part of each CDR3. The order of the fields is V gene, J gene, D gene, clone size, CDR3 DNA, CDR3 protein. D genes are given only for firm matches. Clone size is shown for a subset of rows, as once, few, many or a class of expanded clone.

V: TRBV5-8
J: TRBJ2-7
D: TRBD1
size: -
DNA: TGTGCCAGCAGCTTGCGTTTACAGGGGAATGCAGGCGAGCAGTACTTC
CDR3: CASSLRLQGNAGEQYF

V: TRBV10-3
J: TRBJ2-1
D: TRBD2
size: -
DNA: TGTGCCATCAGGATAGCGGGAGTCTTGGATGAGCAGTTCTTC
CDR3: CAIRIAGVLDEQFF

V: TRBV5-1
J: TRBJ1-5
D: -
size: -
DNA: TGCGCCAGCAGCCGAGGGAGGGAGCAAGATCAGCCCCAGCATTTT
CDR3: CASSRGREQDQPQHF

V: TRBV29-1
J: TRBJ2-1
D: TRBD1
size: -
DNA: TGCAGCTCCCAGGTCCGGGACAGGGTTTACAATGAGCAGTTCTTC
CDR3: CSSQVRDRVYNEQFF

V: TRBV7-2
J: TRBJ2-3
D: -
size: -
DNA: TGTGCCAGCAGCTCGAGTGCGCTAGATACGCAGTATTTT
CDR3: CASSSSALDTQYF

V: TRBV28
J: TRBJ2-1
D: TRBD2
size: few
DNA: TGTGCCACTCTGGGACTAGCGGGCCTAGCTTCCTACAATGAGCAGTTCTTC
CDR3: CATLGLAGLASYNEQFF

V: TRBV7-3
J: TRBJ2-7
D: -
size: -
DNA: TGTGCCAGCAGCTTGTCGGGGTCTTACGAGCAGTACTTC
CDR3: CASSLSGSYEQYF

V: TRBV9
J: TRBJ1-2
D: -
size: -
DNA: TGTGCCAGCAGCGCAGCGGGCAGGACGGAAAGCGGCACCTTC
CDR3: CASSAAGRTESGTF

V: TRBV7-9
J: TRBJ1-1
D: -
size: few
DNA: TGTGCCAGCAGCGAACTTACTGAAGCTTTCTTT
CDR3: CASSELTEAFF

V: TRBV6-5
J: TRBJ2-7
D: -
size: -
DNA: TGTGCCAGCAGTTACTCGAACAGGGCCTACGAGCAGTACTTC
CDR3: CASSYSNRAYEQYF

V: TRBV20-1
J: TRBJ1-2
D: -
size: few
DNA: TGCAGTGCTAACAGGGCCTATGGCTACACCTTC
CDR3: CSANRAYGYTF

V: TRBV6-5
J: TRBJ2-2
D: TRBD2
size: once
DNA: TGTGCCAGCAGTTATGGACTAGCGGGAGGTACCGGGGAGCTGTTTTTT
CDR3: CASSYGLAGGTGELFF

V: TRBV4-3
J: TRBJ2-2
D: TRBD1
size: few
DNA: TGCGCCAGCAGCCAAGACCGGGACAGGCAACGGAGGGAGCTGTTTTTT
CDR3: CASSQDRDRQRRELFF

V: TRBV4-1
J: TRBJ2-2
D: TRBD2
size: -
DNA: TGCGCCAGCAGCCAAGATGCTAGCGGGAGCTTCGGGGAGCTGTTTTTT
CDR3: CASSQDASGSFGELFF

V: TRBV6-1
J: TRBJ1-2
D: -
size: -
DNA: TGTGCCAGCAGTGAAGGGAGGGATGGCTACACCTTC
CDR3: CASSEGRDGYTF

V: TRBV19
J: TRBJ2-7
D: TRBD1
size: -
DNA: TGTGCCAGTACCCCAGGTGGGACAGGGTCCGCCGAGCAGTACTTC
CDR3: CASTPGGTGSAEQYF

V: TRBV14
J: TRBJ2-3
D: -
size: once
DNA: TGTGCCAGCAGCCTAGCCTGGGGCAGACTAGGACGGACGGATACGCAGTATTTT
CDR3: CASSLAWGRLGRTDTQYF

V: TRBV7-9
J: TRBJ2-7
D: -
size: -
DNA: TGTGCCAGCAGCCAACAGGGCTACGAGCAGTACTTC
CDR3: CASSQQGYEQYF

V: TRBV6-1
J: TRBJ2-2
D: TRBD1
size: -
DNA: TGTGCCAGCAGGCCGGGACAGGGGGTCACCGGGGAGCTGTTTTTT
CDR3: CASRPGQGVTGELFF

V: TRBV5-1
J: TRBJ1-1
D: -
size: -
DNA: TGCGCCAGCAGCTTCCTCTCGGGAGGGGAAGCTTTCTTT
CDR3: CASSFLSGGEAFF

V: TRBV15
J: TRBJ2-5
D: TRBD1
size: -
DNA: TGTGCCACCAGCCCTCGGGGGACAGGGGAGGAGACCCAGTACTTC
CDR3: CATSPRGTGEETQYF

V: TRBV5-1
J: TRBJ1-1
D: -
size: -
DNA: TGCGCCAGCAGTTTCGGCTGGGAGGCTGAAGCTTTCTTT
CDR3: CASSFGWEAEAFF

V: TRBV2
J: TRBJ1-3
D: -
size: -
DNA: TGTGCCAGCAGTGTCGACAGATACTCTGGAAACACCATATATTTT
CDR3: CASSVDRYSGNTIYF

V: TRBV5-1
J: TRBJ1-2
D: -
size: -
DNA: TGCGCCAGCAGCTTGGACCCCGGGAGAGGCTACACCTTC
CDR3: CASSLDPGRGYTF

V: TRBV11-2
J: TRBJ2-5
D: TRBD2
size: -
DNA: TGTGCCAGCAGCTTGACTAGCGGCCTCCCCCAAGAGACCCAGTACTTC
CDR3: CASSLTSGLPQETQYF

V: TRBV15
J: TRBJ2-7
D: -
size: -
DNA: TGTGCCACCAGCTCGGTTGTAGCGTACTCCTACGAGCAGTACTTC
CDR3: CATSSVVAYSYEQYF

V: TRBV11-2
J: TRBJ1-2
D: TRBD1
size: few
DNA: TGTGCCAGCAGCTCAACCAGGGGGCGTAGGTGGGGCTACACCTTC
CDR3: CASSSTRGRRWGYTF

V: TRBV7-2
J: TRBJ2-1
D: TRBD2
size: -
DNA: TGTGCCAGCAGGGGAGGACTAGCGGGAGGACATGAGCAGTTCTTC
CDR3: CASRGGLAGGHEQFF

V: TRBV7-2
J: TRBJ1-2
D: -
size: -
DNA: TGTGCCAGCAGCTTAGAGGGGAGGATCGGCTACACCTTC
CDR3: CASSLEGRIGYTF

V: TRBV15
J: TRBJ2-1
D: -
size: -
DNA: TGTGCCACGGCGGTTAGTTGGTCGAGTGAGCAGTTCTTC
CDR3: CATAVSWSSEQFF

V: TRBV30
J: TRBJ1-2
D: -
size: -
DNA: TGTGCCTGGAGTGACCGGGACTCACTCTATGGCTACACCTTC
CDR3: CAWSDRDSLYGYTF

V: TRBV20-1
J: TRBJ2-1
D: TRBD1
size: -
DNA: TGCAGTGCTGATACAGGGGGCAAGCAGTTCTTC
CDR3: CSADTGGKQFF

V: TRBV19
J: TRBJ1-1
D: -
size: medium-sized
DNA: TGTGCCAGTAGTATTCACAGTATGAACACTGAAGCTTTCTTT
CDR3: CASSIHSMNTEAFF

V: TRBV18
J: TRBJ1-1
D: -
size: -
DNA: TGTGCCAGCTCACCACGGGAGGGTAGGAACACTGAAGCTTTCTTT
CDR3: CASSPREGRNTEAFF

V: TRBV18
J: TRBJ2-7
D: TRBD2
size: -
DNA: TGTGCCAGCTCACTTCGACTAGCGGGAGGCCCCGGCTACGAGCAGTACTTC
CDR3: CASSLRLAGGPGYEQYF

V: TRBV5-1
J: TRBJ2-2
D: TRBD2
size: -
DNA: TGCGCCAGCAGCTTAAGCGGGAGGGAGCTGTTTTTT
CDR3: CASSLSGRELFF

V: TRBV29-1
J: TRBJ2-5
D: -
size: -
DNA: TGCAGCGTTGAAGGCCGCGGACAAGAGACCCAGTACTTC
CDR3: CSVEGRGQETQYF

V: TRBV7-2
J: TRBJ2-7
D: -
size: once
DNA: TGTGCCAGCAGCTTAGACCTAACAGGGCAGTACTTC
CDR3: CASSLDLTGQYF

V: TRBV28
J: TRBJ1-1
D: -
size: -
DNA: TGTGCCAGCAGTCCGCGGGGGAACACTGAAGCTTTCTTT
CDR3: CASSPRGNTEAFF

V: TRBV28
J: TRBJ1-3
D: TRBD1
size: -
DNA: TGTGCCAGCAGTCCACAGGGGGCCGCTCTCTCTGGAAACACCATATATTTT
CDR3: CASSPQGAALSGNTIYF

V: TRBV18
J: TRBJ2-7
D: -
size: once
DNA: TGTGCCAGCTCAGTTTACCTATCAGGCGAGCAGTACTTC
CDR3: CASSVYLSGEQYF

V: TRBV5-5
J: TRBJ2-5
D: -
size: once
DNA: TGTGCCAGCAGCCAGACTAGGGAGGAGACCCAGTACTTC
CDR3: CASSQTREETQYF

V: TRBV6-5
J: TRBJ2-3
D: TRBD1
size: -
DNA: TGTGCCAGCAGGGAAACAGGGGCAGATACGCAGTATTTT
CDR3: CASRETGADTQYF

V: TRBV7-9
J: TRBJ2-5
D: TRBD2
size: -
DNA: TGTGCCAGCAGCCCCGGGACTAGCTTGGAGACCCAGTACTTC
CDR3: CASSPGTSLETQYF

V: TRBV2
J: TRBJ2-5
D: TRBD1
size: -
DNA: TGTGCCAGCATCCGACAGGGGGGCTGGGAGACCCAGTACTTC
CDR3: CASIRQGGWETQYF

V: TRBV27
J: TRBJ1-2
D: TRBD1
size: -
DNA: TGTGCCAGCAGTTCGCAGGGGGCAGGTGGCTACACCTTC
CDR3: CASSSQGAGGYTF

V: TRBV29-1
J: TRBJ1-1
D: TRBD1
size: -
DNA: TGCAGCGTGAAGGACAGGGGCAGTATGAACACTGAAGCTTTCTTT
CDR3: CSVKDRGSMNTEAFF

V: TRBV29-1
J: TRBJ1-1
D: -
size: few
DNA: TGCAGCGTTGACGCGGGAGGGTTGAACACTGAAGCTTTCTTT
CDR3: CSVDAGGLNTEAFF

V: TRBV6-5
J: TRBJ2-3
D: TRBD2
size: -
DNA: TGTGCCAGCAGTCACGGGACTAGCCCCACAGATACGCAGTATTTT
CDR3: CASSHGTSPTDTQYF